This T cell receptor (beta chain) emerged from a study of shared clonotypes between healthy human individuals. Overall study: CD4 naive and memory got three plates each, CD8 naive two, CD8 memory one.

Study-level results: Large depth notwithstanding, sorted-subset sequencing proved incomplete by rarefaction.

Looked up from germline, CDR1 is ENHRY and CDR2 is SYGVKD. This CDR3 spans 15 amino acids. V was clipped by 3 bases and J by 1 base, with 10 bases between them. The method was immunoSEQ multiplex PCR; TCRdb's version includes in-frame clones alone and lacks a portion of them. The table lists about 2 million clones, over 85% of them singletons, with 0.13% in the top ten. Regarding this clone: Its antigen is as yet unknown.

Every one of the donors was a Caucasian adult that lived in Nashville, Tennessee. Both subsets, CD45RA+ naive and CD45RA-negative memory, were split from the CD4+ cells. The chain employs TRBV10-3 and TRBJ1-5, with D possibly being TRBD1 (5 bases). This receptor was obtained from a man between 18 and 29 years old in good health. The sample consisted of naive CD4+ T cells sorted from blood. Subset meaning: CD45RA+ positively selected. In DNA form, the CDR3 reads TGTGCCATCAGTGAAGGACATCGCAGCAATCAGCCCCAGCATTTT. Amino acids: CAISEGHRSNQPQHF.